These T cell receptor beta chains were read from a single sample in a study of PD-1 blockade in mismatch repair-deficient tumors. The repertoire was sequenced with immunoSEQ multiplex PCR; TCRdb's copy has only in-frame clones and lacks some. The table records 100,000 or so clones, 82% of them present only once. The specimen was peripheral blood, collected 36 weeks after starting pembrolizumab. The receptor set was obtained from an adult with mismatch repair-deficient cancer. CDR3s include the opening cysteine and the closing phenylalanine or tryptophan. D genes are given only for firm matches. Clone size is not always given. Where it is, it says once, few, many or a class for expanded clones.

TRBJ1-1	.	.	TRBV7-3	CASSSGRMNTEAFF	TGTGCCAGCAGCTCTGGCAGAATGAACACTGAAGCTTTCTTT
TRBJ2-7	.	.	TRBV20-1	CSARDSNEQYF	TGCAGTGCTAGAGATTCCAACGAGCAGTACTTC
TRBJ1-5	.	few	TRBV30	CAWSEGQSNQPQHF	TGTGCCTGGAGTGAGGGGCAGAGCAATCAGCCCCAGCATTTT
TRBJ1-2	.	.	TRBV27	CASSPAPNYGYTF	TGTGCCAGCAGTCCGGCCCCAAACTATGGCTACACCTTC
TRBJ2-3	.	.	TRBV6-5	CATRQTDTQYF	TGTGCCACCCGACAAACAGATACGCAGTATTTT
TRBJ1-1	.	.	TRBV6-5	CASSYGGPSTEAFF	TGTGCCAGCAGTTACGGGGGGCCGAGCACTGAAGCTTTCTTT
TRBJ1-5	TRBD1	.	TRBV27	CASSSGTGGRVGNQPQHF	TGTGCCAGCAGCTCCGGGACAGGGGGCAGGGTGGGCAATCAGCCCCAGCATTTT
TRBJ2-1	TRBD2	.	TRBV5-1	CASSATSASYNEQFF	TGCGCCAGCAGCGCGACTAGCGCAAGCTACAATGAGCAGTTCTTC
TRBJ2-3	TRBD2	.	TRBV27	CASSSRTSGNTDTQYF	TGTGCCAGCAGTTCTAGGACTAGCGGGAACACAGATACGCAGTATTTT
TRBJ2-7	TRBD2	.	TRBV4-2	CASSQAQASGSFEQYF	TGTGCCAGCAGCCAAGCCCAGGCTAGCGGGAGTTTCGAGCAGTACTTC
TRBJ1-4	.	.	TRBV9	CASSGGVQPNEKLFF	TGTGCCAGCAGCGGGGGCGTACAGCCGAATGAAAAACTGTTTTTT
TRBJ1-1	.	.	TRBV18	CASSPALNTEAFF	TGTGCCAGCTCACCAGCCTTGAACACTGAAGCTTTCTTT
TRBJ2-4	.	.	TRBV19	CASTTGSENIQYF	TGTGCCAGCACTACAGGTTCCGAAAACATTCAGTACTTC
TRBJ1-5	.	.	TRBV4-1	CASSHIQGTGYQPQHF	TGCGCCAGCAGCCACATACAGGGCACCGGCTATCAGCCCCAGCATTTT
TRBJ2-1	TRBD1	.	TRBV18	CASSPLTGYYNEQFF	TGTGCCAGCTCCCCACTGACAGGGTACTACAATGAGCAGTTCTTC
TRBJ2-1	TRBD2	.	TRBV28	CASSFPFLESGRWYNEQFF	TGTGCCAGCAGTTTCCCGTTTTTGGAGAGCGGGAGGTGGTACAATGAGCAGTTCTTC
TRBJ2-3	TRBD1	.	TRBV2	CASRGTGVGDTQYF	TGTGCCAGCAGAGGGACAGGGGTGGGGGATACGCAGTATTTT
TRBJ1-1	.	.	TRBV30	CAWSGGWGEAFF	TGTGCCTGGAGTGGTGGGTGGGGTGAAGCTTTCTTT
TRBJ2-7	TRBD2	medium-sized	TRBV7-9	CASSLGLAGTYEQYF	TGTGCCAGCAGCTTAGGACTAGCGGGAACCTACGAGCAGTACTTC
TRBJ1-2	.	few	TRBV18	CASSPSQGSPGYTF	TGTGCCAGCTCACCATCCCAGGGAAGTCCTGGCTACACCTTC
TRBJ2-3	.	.	TRBV7-8	CASSPGFLSTDTQYF	TGTGCCAGCAGCCCGGGATTTCTTAGCACAGATACGCAGTATTTT
TRBJ2-5	TRBD2	.	TRBV2	CASNRGAGVIKTQYF	TGTGCCAGCAACAGAGGAGCGGGAGTAATCAAGACCCAGTACTTC
TRBJ2-7	TRBD2	.	TRBV19	CASSIMAGVLNEQYF	TGTGCCAGTAGTATAATGGCGGGGGTACTAAACGAGCAGTACTTC
TRBJ1-2	TRBD1	.	TRBV28	CASSPPTGGRLYGYTF	TGTGCCAGCAGTCCCCCGACAGGGGGCAGACTCTATGGCTACACCTTC
TRBJ2-1	.	.	TRBV6-4	CASTPSASINNEQFF	TGTGCCAGCACCCCTAGCGCCAGCATCAACAATGAGCAGTTCTTC
TRBJ2-1	TRBD1	.	TRBV16	CASSQDMNRGPNEQFF	TGTGCCAGCAGCCAAGACATGAACAGGGGGCCCAATGAGCAGTTCTTC
TRBJ1-2	.	.	TRBV27	CASRDSGGGYGYTF	TGTGCCAGCAGAGACTCGGGGGGTGGGTATGGCTACACCTTC
TRBJ1-1	TRBD1	.	TRBV10-2	CASRTGGRTEAFF	TGCGCCAGCAGGACAGGGGGCAGAACTGAAGCTTTCTTT
TRBJ2-1	TRBD1	.	TRBV11-3	CASRGNRGSNEQFF	TGTGCCAGCCGAGGCAACAGGGGATCCAATGAGCAGTTCTTC
TRBJ2-1	TRBD2	once	TRBV7-9	CASILAGGGYNEQFF	TGTGCCAGCATATTGGCGGGAGGGGGTTACAATGAGCAGTTCTTC
TRBJ2-7	.	.	TRBV5-5	CASSLGYEQYF	TGTGCCAGCAGCCTTGGCTACGAGCAGTACTTC
TRBJ2-7	TRBD1	.	TRBV7-2	CASSWDRVHYEQYF	TGTGCCAGCAGTTGGGACAGAGTGCACTACGAGCAGTACTTC
TRBJ1-2	.	.	TRBV30	CAWSQQLKDYGYTF	TGTGCCTGGAGTCAGCAGCTTAAAGACTATGGCTACACCTTC
TRBJ2-7	.	.	TRBV9	CASSEGLSYEQYF	TGTGCCAGCAGCGAGGGTCTCTCCTACGAGCAGTACTTC
TRBJ2-2	.	.	TRBV30	CAWSVESYTGELFF	TGTGCCTGGAGTGTAGAAAGCTACACCGGGGAGCTGTTTTTT
TRBJ2-7	TRBD2	.	TRBV29-1	CSVVAGGTGPYEQYF	TGCAGCGTTGTGGCGGGGGGGACTGGACCCTACGAGCAGTACTTC
TRBJ2-7	.	.	TRBV11-3	CASSYRDIAYEQYF	TGTGCCAGCAGCTACCGGGACATTGCCTACGAGCAGTACTTC
TRBJ2-2	TRBD1	.	TRBV5-4	CASRQGQYTGELFF	TGTGCCAGCAGACAGGGACAGTACACCGGGGAGCTGTTTTTT
TRBJ1-2	.	.	TRBV28	CASSLPGYGYTF	TGTGCCAGCAGTTTGCCAGGCTATGGCTACACCTTC
TRBJ2-7	TRBD2	once	TRBV11-3	CASSSRTSGRAYEQYF	TGTGCCAGCAGCTCTAGGACTAGCGGGAGGGCATACGAGCAGTACTTC
TRBJ2-7	TRBD1	.	TRBV10-3	CAITPGTGIYEQYF	TGTGCCATCACCCCCGGGACAGGCATCTACGAGCAGTACTTC
TRBJ2-7	TRBD2	.	TRBV19	CASSIGAGGPYEQYF	TGTGCCAGTAGTATAGGAGCGGGAGGGCCCTACGAGCAGTACTTC
TRBJ2-7	.	.	TRBV2	CASSELMYEQYF	TGTGCCAGCAGTGAATTAATGTACGAGCAGTACTTC
TRBJ2-1	.	.	TRBV5-1	CASSTWGGASYNEQFF	TGCGCCAGCAGCACTTGGGGCGGGGCCTCCTACAATGAGCAGTTCTTC
TRBJ2-2	.	once	TRBV9	CASSVGGGGGNTGELFF	TGTGCCAGCAGCGTAGGAGGGGGAGGCGGGAACACCGGGGAGCTGTTTTTT
TRBJ2-1	.	.	TRBV5-1	CASSSLKGNSYNEQFF	TGCGCCAGCAGCTCCCTAAAAGGAAACTCCTACAATGAGCAGTTCTTC
TRBJ2-1	TRBD2	.	TRBV27	CASSSTGLISNEQFF	TGTGCCAGCAGTTCTACGGGACTAATTTCCAATGAGCAGTTCTTC
TRBJ2-7	TRBD1	.	TRBV5-6	CASSLAGTGAYEQYF	TGTGCCAGCAGCTTGGCGGGGACAGGGGCGTACGAGCAGTACTTC
TRBJ2-1	TRBD1	once	TRBV11-2	CASSLGGGQGNEQFF	TGTGCCAGCAGCTTAGGGGGAGGACAGGGCAATGAGCAGTTCTTC
TRBJ2-5	.	.	TRBV5-1	CASSLAQGFQETQYF	TGCGCCAGCAGCTTGGCACAGGGTTTCCAAGAGACCCAGTACTTC
TRBJ2-1	TRBD2	.	TRBV7-8	CASSLRTSGSTDEQFF	TGTGCCAGCAGCCTTAGGACTAGCGGGAGTACGGATGAGCAGTTCTTC
TRBJ1-2	.	few	TRBV6-1	CASSESGTNYGYTF	TGTGCCAGCAGTGAATCGGGAACTAACTATGGCTACACCTTC
TRBJ2-7	.	.	TRBV5-1	CASTSGISEQYF	TGCGCCAGCACCAGCGGTATCTCCGAGCAGTACTTC
TRBJ2-1	TRBD2	.	TRBV6-6	CASSYWEGRDNEQFF	TGTGCCAGCAGTTACTGGGAGGGCCGGGACAATGAGCAGTTCTTC
TRBJ2-1	.	.	TRBV9	CASSPVGGGYEQFF	TGTGCCAGCAGCCCAGTCGGGGGCGGGTATGAGCAGTTCTTC
TRBJ2-1	.	.	TRBV27	CASSLLSGPQEANEQFF	TGTGCCAGCAGCTTGCTCTCTGGGCCACAAGAGGCCAATGAGCAGTTCTTC
TRBJ1-3	.	.	TRBV19	CASARGDSGNTIYF	TGTGCCAGTGCTAGGGGGGACTCTGGAAACACCATATATTTT
TRBJ1-5	.	.	TRBV28	CASSPGGGGRGNQPQHF	TGTGCCAGCAGCCCAGGCGGGGGGGGGCGAGGCAATCAGCCCCAGCATTTT
TRBJ2-7	.	.	TRBV6-6	CAIGISYEQYF	TGTGCCATCGGGATCTCCTACGAGCAGTACTTC
TRBJ1-5	.	.	TRBV2	CASSEEVQPQHF	TGTGCCAGCAGTGAAGAGGTTCAGCCCCAGCATTTT